The 8 T cell receptor beta chains presented below share a single source sample, sequenced in a study of control samples from healthy donors and cancer patients. Method: immunoSEQ multiplex PCR; TCRdb's copy keeps in-frame clones and lacks some. The sample comprises 150,000 to 200,000 clones, approximately 90% of which are singletons, and 9.5% to 15% rests with the top ten. Sequencing input: blood. The receptors originated from a man aged 25-45 years in good health.

This clone was seen many times. The chain carries TRBV3-1 (or the pseudogene TRBV3-2) and TRBJ1-6; no definite D call. Germline CDR1 reads LGHDT; CDR2 reads YNNKEL (reference sequence). CDR3 length: 12 amino acids. V was clipped by 0 bases and J by 7 bases, with 1 base between them. The CDR3, as DNA: TGTGCCAGCAGCCAAGAGAATTCACCCCTCCACTTT. This codes for CASSQENSPLHF.

CDR3: CASSLLLAGVSEQFF. The CDR3 DNA reads TGTGCCAGCAGTTTACTACTAGCGGGAGTCAGTGAGCAGTTCTTC. The chain recombines TRBV27 with TRBJ2-1; 11 nucleotides match TRBD2. Germline CDR1 and CDR2: MNHEY and SMNVEV (reference sequence). The CDR3 extends over 15 amino acids. Trimming removed 2 bases from V and 9 bases from J; junction bases left unmatched: 6.

The chain uses TRBV4-2 and TRBJ2-2, with 8 nucleotides matching TRBD1. The V segment lost 3 bases and the J segment 1 base; nucleotides outside the gene matches: 4. This CDR3 is 16 amino acids long. Germline CDR1 is LGHNA and CDR2 is YNFKEQ. The CDR3 DNA sequence: TGTGCCAGCAGCCACACCGGGACAGGGAACACCGGGGAGCTGTTTTTT. Amino acid sequence: CASSHTGTGNTGELFF.

This chain uses TRBV27 with TRBJ2-5; weak D call: TRBD2 (5 bases). The CDR3 contains 14 residues. In germline, CDR1 is MNHEY, CDR2 SMNVEV (reference sequence). V gave up 4 bases and J gave up 4 bases, with 13 bases separating them. CDR3 sequence reads: CASSSSSAAETQYF. The DNA for the CDR3 is TGTGCCAGCAGTTCAAGCTCAGCGGCAGAGACCCAGTACTTC.

This chain joins TRBV4-3 and TRBJ2-1; the D is unclear. Germline loops: CDR1 LGHNA, CDR2 YSLEER. With 0 bases removed from V and 0 bases from J, the gap between germline ends came to 18 bases. This CDR3 is built from 19 residues. CDR3 in amino acids: CASSQEAPEVWSSYNEQFF. CDR3 bases: TGCGCCAGCAGCCAAGAGGCCCCTGAAGTATGGAGCTCCTACAATGAGCAGTTCTTC.

This rearrangement joins TRBV3-1 (or the pseudogene TRBV3-2) to TRBJ1-6, with 8 positions matching TRBD1. Germline assignment: CDR1 LGHDT and CDR2 YNNKEL (reference sequence). The CDR3 spans 14 residues. V shed 1 base and J 14 bases; nucleotides not matched to a gene: 7. The CDR3: CASSQGGQGIALHF. The DNA of the CDR3 is TGTGCCAGCAGCCAAGGAGGACAGGGCATCGCCCTCCACTTT.

The V and J genes are TRBV7-2 and TRBJ1-3; possibly TRBD1 for D (5 bases). CDR3 length: 12 amino acids. The V and J ends lost 3 bases and 8 bases respectively, with 8 bases between them. The germline gives CDR1 SGHTA, CDR2 FQGNSA. In DNA, the CDR3 is TGTGCCAGCAGCTTGGGGGGGGACACCATATATTTT. It yields the protein CASSLGGDTIYF.

The rearrangement links TRBV18 to TRBJ2-1; D may be TRBD1 (6 bases). The CDR3 runs to 15 residues. Germline values: CDR1 KGHSH, CDR2 LQKENI. Trimming pared 2 bases from V and 9 bases from J, leaving 17 bases between. The chain's CDR3 is CASSPMSTGESEQFF. The CDR3 DNA reads TGTGCCAGCTCACCAATGTCGACAGGCGAAAGTGAGCAGTTCTTC.